The clone carrying this TCR beta chain was detected many times. It was with unique molecular identifiers that the TCRbeta library was prepared. TCRdb re-called the PCR reads with MiXCR, one entry per CDR3 protein. The table has a few thousand distinct CDR3 sequences, over 10% seen once. Trimming removed 3 bases from V and 1 base from J, with 4 bases in between. Germline lookup yields CDR1 SEHNR and CDR2 FQNEAQ (reference sequence). The CDR3 is made up of 13 amino acids. The data stem from a study of T-cell reconstitution after alpha-beta-depleted transplantation in children. The rearrangement links TRBV7-9 to TRBJ1-5; no firm D call. Sequenced here: PBMCs, mostly from graft donor cells, sampled 360 days after TCRalphabeta/CD19-depleted stem cell transplant. This receptor was taken from a patient between 2 and 10 years old who had a stem cell transplant for inherited bone marrow failure, so the T cells may come from the graft donor. CDR3 DNA sequence: TGTGCCAGCAGCTTCGGGAGCAATCAGCCCCAGCATTTT. Its translation: CASSFGSNQPQHF. The whole variable domain, remainder taken from reference TRBV7-9 and TRBJ1-5, is DTGVSQNPRHKITKRGQNVTFRCDPISEHNRLYWYRQTLGQGPEFLTYFQNEAQLEKSRLLSDRFSAERPKGSFSTLEIQRTEQGDSAMYLCASSFGSNQPQHFGDGTRLSIL.